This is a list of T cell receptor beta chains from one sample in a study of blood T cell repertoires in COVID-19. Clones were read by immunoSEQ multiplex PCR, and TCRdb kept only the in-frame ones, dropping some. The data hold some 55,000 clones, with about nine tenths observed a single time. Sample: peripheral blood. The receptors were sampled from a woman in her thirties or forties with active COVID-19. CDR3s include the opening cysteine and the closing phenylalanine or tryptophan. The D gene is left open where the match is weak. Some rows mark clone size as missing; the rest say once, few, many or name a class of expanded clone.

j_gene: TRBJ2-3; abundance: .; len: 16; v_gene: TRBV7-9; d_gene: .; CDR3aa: CASSLEPTGNTDTQYF; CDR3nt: TGTGCCAGCAGCCTTGAACCCACAGGGAACACAGATACGCAGTATTTT
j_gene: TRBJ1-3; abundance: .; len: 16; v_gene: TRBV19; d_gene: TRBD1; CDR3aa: CASTRPGQGSGNTIYF; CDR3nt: TGTGCCAGTACCCGGCCGGGACAGGGGTCTGGAAACACCATATATTTT
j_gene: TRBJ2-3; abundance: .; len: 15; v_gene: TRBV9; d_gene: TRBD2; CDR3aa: CASSEGLAVTDTQYF; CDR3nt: TGTGCCAGCAGCGAGGGACTAGCGGTCACAGATACGCAGTATTTT
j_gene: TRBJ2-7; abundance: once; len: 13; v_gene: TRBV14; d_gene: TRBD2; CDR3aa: CASSSGLARQQYF; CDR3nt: TGTGCCAGCAGTTCCGGACTAGCCCGACAGCAGTACTTC
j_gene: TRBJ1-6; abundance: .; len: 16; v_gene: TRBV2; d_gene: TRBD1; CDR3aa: CASSPDRGQGYSPLHF; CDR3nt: TGTGCCAGCAGTCCCGACAGGGGGCAGGGGTATTCACCCCTCCACTTT
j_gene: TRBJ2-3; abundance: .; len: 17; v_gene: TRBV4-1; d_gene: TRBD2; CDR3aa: CASSQDYEIAGGDTQYF; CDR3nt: TGCGCCAGCAGCCAAGATTACGAGATAGCGGGGGGAGATACGCAGTATTTT
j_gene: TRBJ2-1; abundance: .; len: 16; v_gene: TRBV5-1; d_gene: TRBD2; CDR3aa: CASSLSTSGGLNEQFF; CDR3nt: TGCGCCAGCAGCTTATCTACTAGCGGGGGGCTGAATGAGCAGTTCTTC
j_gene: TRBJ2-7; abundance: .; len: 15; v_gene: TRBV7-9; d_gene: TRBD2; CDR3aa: CASSEPGLGRGEQYF; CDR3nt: TGTGCCAGCAGTGAGCCGGGACTAGGAAGGGGCGAGCAGTACTTC
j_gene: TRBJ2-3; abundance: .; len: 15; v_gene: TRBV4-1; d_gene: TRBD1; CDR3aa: CASSQGQGWVITQYF; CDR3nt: TGCGCCAGCAGCCAGGGACAGGGCTGGGTGATAACGCAGTATTTT
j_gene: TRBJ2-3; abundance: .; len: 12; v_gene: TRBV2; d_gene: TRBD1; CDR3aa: CASSGDSYTQYF; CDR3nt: TGTGCCAGCAGTGGGGACAGTTATACGCAGTATTTT
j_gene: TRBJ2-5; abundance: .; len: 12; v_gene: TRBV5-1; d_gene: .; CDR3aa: CASSSSRETQYF; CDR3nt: TGCGCCAGCAGCTCGTCCAGGGAGACCCAGTACTTC
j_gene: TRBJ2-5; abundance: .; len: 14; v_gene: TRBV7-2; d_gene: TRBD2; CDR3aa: CASSRSGAKETQYF; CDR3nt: TGTGCCAGCAGCCGTAGCGGGGCAAAAGAGACCCAGTACTTC
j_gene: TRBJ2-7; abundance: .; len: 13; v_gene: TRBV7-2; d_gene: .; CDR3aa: CASSLAGAREQYF; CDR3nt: TGTGCCAGCAGCTTAGCTGGGGCGAGGGAGCAGTACTTC
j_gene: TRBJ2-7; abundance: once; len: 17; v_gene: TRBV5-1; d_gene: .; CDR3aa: CASSLTLRSDSPYEQYF; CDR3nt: TGCGCCAGCAGCTTGACCCTTCGATCGGACAGTCCCTACGAGCAGTACTTC
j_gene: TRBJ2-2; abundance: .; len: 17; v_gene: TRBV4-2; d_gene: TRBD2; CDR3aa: CASSQPTSGANTGELFF; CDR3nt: TGTGCCAGCAGCCAACCGACTAGCGGGGCGAACACCGGGGAGCTGTTTTTT
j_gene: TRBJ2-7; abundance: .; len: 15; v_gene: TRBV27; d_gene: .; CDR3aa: CASSGRAVPSYEQYF; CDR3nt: TGTGCCAGCAGTGGGCGGGCGGTCCCTTCCTACGAGCAGTACTTC
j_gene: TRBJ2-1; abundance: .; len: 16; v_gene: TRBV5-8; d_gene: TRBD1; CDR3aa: CASSLAGDRAYNEQFF; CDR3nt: TGTGCCAGCAGCTTGGCCGGCGACAGGGCCTACAATGAGCAGTTCTTC
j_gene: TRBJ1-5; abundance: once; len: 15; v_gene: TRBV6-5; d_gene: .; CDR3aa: CASKVREYSNQPQHF; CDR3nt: TGTGCCAGCAAAGTAAGGGAGTATAGCAATCAGCCCCAGCATTTT
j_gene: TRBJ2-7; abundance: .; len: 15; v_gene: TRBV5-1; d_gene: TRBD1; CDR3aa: CASRGTGTGILEQYF; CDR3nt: TGCGCCAGCAGGGGGACCGGGACAGGGATTCTCGAGCAGTACTTC
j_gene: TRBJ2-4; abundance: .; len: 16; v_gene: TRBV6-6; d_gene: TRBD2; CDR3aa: CASSYSSGGLKNIQYF; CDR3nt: TGTGCCAGCAGTTACTCTAGCGGGGGGCTTAAAAACATTCAGTACTTC